This T cell receptor (beta chain) was identified during a study of Graves' ophthalmopathy and Graves' hyperthyroidism. Ineligible for inclusion were patients with other autoimmune diseases, uncontrolled infections, pregnancy or lactation. The PBMCs had their origin in 7.5 to 10 ml of fresh peripheral blood. RNA transcripts were the template, and TCR beta CDR3 regions were amplified from them. The authors performed first-round RT-PCR with HTBI primers and then a second-round multiplex PCR. TCRdb recomputed calls from the multiplex PCR reads with MiXCR, one row per CDR3 protein. The table records some 380,000 distinct CDR3 sequences, approximately 15% of them present only once. This clonotype was observed at least ten times. Its antigen is as yet unknown. Study-wide points: Detected in blood as well were most expanded thyroid clonotypes with frequency above 0.001.

Germline V lookup: CDR1 MNHEY, CDR2 SMNVEV (reference sequence). V gave up 10 bases and J gave up 1 base, with 7 bases separating them. CDR3 length equals 11 residues. The chain has TRBV27 and TRBJ1-2; no firm D call. The sequence came from a woman younger than 30 with stable Graves' hyperthyroidism. Sample: peripheral blood. The CDR3 DNA reads TGTGCCACCCGGGATAACTATGGCTACACCTTC. As protein: CATRDNYGYTF.